This TCR beta chain was recovered during a study of blood T cell repertoires in COVID-19. Study details: The United States, Italy and Spain were the sources of the acute and convalescent COVID-19 samples. The analysed material was cDNA or gDNA that came from T cells, B-cell-depleted T cells, or PBMCs.

The V end was cut by 8 bases, the J end by 9 bases, with 17 bases between. CDR3 length: 13 residues. Germline V lookup: CDR1 MNHEY, CDR2 SVGAGI. Source study methods: By means of reference gene primer amplification, nucleated cell counts were estimated. Sequencing was performed with immunoSEQ multiplex PCR; in TCRdb, only in-frame clones are kept and a portion is missing. Clone size and V and J calls were adopted from that table, with D and trimming inferred from the DNA. The sample lists some 100,000 clones, roughly 83% occurring once. Material: peripheral blood. This rearrangement joins TRBV6-5 to TRBJ2-1, with a weak D call TRBD2 (5 bases). The TCR was taken from an older woman with acute or convalescent COVID-19. The CDR3 protein is CASGGRARGEQFF. The CDR3 coding sequence is TGTGCCAGCGGCGGACGGGCCCGGGGTGAGCAGTTCTTC.